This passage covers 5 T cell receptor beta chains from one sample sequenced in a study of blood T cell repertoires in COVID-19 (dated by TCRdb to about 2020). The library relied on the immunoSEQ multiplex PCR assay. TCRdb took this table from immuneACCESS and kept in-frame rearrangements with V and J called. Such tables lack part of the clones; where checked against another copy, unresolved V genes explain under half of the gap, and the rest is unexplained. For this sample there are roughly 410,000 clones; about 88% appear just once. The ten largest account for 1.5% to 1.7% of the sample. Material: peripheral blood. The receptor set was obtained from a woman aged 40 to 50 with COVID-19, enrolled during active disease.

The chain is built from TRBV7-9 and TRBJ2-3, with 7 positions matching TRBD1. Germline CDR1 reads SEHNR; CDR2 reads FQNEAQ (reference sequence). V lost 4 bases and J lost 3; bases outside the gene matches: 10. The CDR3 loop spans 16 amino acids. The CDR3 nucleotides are TGTGCCAGCAGCTCCCAAGACTACAGGGGAACAGATACGCAGTATTTT. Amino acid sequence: CASSSQDYRGTDTQYF.

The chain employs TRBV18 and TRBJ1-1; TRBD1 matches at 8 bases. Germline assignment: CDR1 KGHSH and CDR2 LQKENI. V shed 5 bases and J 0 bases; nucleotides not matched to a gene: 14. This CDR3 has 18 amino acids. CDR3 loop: CASSAADRGGLMNTEAFF. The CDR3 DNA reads TGTGCCAGCTCAGCTGCTGACAGGGGAGGATTAATGAACACTGAAGCTTTCTTT. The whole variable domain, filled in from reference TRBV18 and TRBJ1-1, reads NAGVMQNPRHLVRRRGQEARLRCSPMKGHSHVYWYRQLPEEGLKFMVYLQKENIIDESGMPKERFSAEFPKEGPSILRIQQVVRGDSAAYFCASSAADRGGLMNTEAFFGQGTRLTVV.

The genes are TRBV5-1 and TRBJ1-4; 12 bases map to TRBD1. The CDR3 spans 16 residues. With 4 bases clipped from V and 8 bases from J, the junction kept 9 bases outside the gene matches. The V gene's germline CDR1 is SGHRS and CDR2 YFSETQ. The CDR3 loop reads CASSPTGQGAREKLFF. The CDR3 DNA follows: TGCGCCAGCAGCCCCACGGGACAGGGGGCAAGGGAAAAACTGTTTTTT.

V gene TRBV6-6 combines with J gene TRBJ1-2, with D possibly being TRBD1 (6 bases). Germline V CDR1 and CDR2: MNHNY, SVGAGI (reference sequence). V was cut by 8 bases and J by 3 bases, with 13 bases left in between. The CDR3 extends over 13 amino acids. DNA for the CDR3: TGTGCCAGCCTACAGGGTGGCTACTATGGCTACACCTTC. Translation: CASLQGGYYGYTF.

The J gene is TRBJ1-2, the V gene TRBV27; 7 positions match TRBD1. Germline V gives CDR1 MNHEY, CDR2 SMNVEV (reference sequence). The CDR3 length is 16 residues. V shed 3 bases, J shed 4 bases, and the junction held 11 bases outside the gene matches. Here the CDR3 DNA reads TGTGCCAGCAGTTTTGGGACAGAGAGCAGTATCTATGGCTACACCTTC. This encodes CASSFGTESSIYGYTF.